This T cell receptor (beta chain) was profiled in a study of molecular identifiers for immune sequencing clone quantification. General study results and limits: Underestimation of highly expanded clone sizes could arise where identical TCR molecules share a barcode. Effector cells kept over 98% of their molecules in clones above 20 RNA copies, while naive cells kept under 1% there.

CDR1 SQVTM and CDR2 ANQGSEA come from the germline V gene. Trimming stripped 0 bases from V and 1 base from J, with 9 bases between. The CDR3 extends over 15 amino acids. Libraries for naive CD8 T cells, which were made from about 19,000 to 1,100,000 sorted cells, drew on 10%, 30% or 50% of the RNA. The use of previously described methods and listed TCR primers produced the bulk TCR libraries. TCRdb analysed the PCR reads with MiXCR anew, one entry per CDR3 protein. In the table there are some 650,000 distinct CDR3 sequences, about 20% of which are singletons. The table lists this clonotype with many counts. No antigen is known for it.

This sequence was found in a human donor in good health. Some libraries in this study had Jurkat cell RNA spiked in. The sample consisted of naive CD8+ T cells from blood, with Jurkat cell RNA spiked in. Subset given: FACS-sorted CD8+CD4-CCR7+CD45RA+ naive T cells. V and J are TRBV29-1 and TRBJ2-2; weak D call: TRBD1 (6 bases). CDR3 protein: CSVEEGAVNTGELFF. The CDR3 bases are TGCAGCGTTGAAGAGGGGGCCGTGAACACCGGGGAGCTGTTTTTT.